The entry below gives a single TCR beta chain sequence along with its context. Original methodology: Reference gene primer amplification gave estimated nucleated cell counts. Produced via immunoSEQ multiplex PCR; TCRdb's table is partial and in-frame only. V, J and clone size derive from that table, while D and trimming were established from the DNA sequence. The sample contains 74,000 or so clones, around 89% of which appear only once. This record belongs to a study of blood T cell repertoires in COVID-19. The overall study: PBMCs, B-cell-depleted T cells, or T cells provided the cDNA or gDNA that made up the material.

The germline V gene has CDR1 LNHDA and CDR2 SQIVND (reference sequence). CDR3 length: 13 residues. With 7 bases clipped from V and 4 bases from J, the junction kept 5 bases outside the gene matches. The chain employs TRBV19 and TRBJ1-1; TRBD1 matches at 8 bases. The source material was peripheral blood. The receptor was derived from a man aged 50-60 years with acute or convalescent COVID-19. The CDR3 spells CASNGQGPTEAFF. CDR3 sequence (DNA): TGTGCCAGTAACGGACAGGGTCCCACTGAAGCTTTCTTT.